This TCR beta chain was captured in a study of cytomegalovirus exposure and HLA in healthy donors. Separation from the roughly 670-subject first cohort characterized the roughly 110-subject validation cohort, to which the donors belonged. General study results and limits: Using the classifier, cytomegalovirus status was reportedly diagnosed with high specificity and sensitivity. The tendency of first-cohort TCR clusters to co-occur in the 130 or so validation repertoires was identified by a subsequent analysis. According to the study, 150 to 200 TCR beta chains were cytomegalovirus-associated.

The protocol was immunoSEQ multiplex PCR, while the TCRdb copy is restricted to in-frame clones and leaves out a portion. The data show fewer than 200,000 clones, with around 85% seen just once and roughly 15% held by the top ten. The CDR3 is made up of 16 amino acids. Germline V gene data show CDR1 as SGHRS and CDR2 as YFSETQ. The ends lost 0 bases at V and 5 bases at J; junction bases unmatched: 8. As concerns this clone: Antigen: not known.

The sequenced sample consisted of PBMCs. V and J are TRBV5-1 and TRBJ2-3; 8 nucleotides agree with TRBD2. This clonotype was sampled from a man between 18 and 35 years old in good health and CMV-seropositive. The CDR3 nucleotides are TGCGCCAGCAGCTTGGTGCTCGGGGGGGCCGGAGATACGCAGTATTTT. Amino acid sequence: CASSLVLGGAGDTQYF.